This is a list of T cell receptor beta chains from one sample in a study of shared clonotypes between healthy human individuals. Clones were read by immunoSEQ multiplex PCR, and TCRdb kept only the in-frame ones, dropping some. The repertoire has roughly 600,000 clones, roughly 98% of them found once; the top ten carry 0.3%. Sequenced material: naive CD8+ T cells sorted from blood. The receptors shown here come from a young man in good health. Both conserved end residues are part of each CDR3. Each record gives: V gene, clone size, CDR3 length, CDR3 protein. The size field is filled for only some rows; it gives once, few, many or a size class.

TRBV27 NA 15 CASSQGGPHTGELFF
TRBV9 once 14 CASSVTLRTDTQYF
TRBV5-1 NA 16 CASSSLPDRGNTEAFF
TRBV7-6 once 17 CASSLHPDRGRREKLFF
TRBV28 NA 14 CASSLDRDTGELFF
TRBV7-9 NA 15 CASSHSLRQSYEQYF
TRBV6-6 NA 16 CASSYSWIGAKNIQYF
TRBV6-1 NA 14 CASTEGIADNEQFF
TRBV28 NA 15 CASSLFSGGGYGYTF
TRBV9 once 18 CASSVDDGPQTSYNEQFF
TRBV4-3 NA 14 CASSQGYGAGEQYF
TRBV28 NA 14 CASSFGRARDTQYF
TRBV10-1 NA 18 CASIGVASGRPRPGELFF
TRBV7-9 NA 14 CASSSKTGEETQYF
TRBV7-3 NA 12 CASSSPDDTQYF
TRBV27 once 15 CASSLVGGTANEQYF
TRBV28 NA 11 CASSSRYEQYF
TRBV11-1 once 14 CASSLVGRSYEQYF
TRBV6-5 NA 14 CASSYQTGAETQYF
TRBV6-4 NA 16 CASSTRRTDSYNEQFF
TRBV12-5 once 15 CASGSSYGGRETQYF
TRBV9 NA 14 CASSVGGEPYEQYF
TRBV7-9 NA 11 CASSLGPEQYF
TRBV19 NA 18 CASSKAPLTAFFGTEAFF
TRBV27 NA 15 CASSLSGTLQETQYF
TRBV13 NA 13 CASSHSNYNEQFF
TRBV27 NA 13 CASSIPYTDTQYF
TRBV7-3 NA 15 CASSLTGGSSYEQYF
TRBV29-1 NA 14 CSVARQGEVYEQYF
TRBV11-2 NA 15 CASSLNRGPGEPQHF